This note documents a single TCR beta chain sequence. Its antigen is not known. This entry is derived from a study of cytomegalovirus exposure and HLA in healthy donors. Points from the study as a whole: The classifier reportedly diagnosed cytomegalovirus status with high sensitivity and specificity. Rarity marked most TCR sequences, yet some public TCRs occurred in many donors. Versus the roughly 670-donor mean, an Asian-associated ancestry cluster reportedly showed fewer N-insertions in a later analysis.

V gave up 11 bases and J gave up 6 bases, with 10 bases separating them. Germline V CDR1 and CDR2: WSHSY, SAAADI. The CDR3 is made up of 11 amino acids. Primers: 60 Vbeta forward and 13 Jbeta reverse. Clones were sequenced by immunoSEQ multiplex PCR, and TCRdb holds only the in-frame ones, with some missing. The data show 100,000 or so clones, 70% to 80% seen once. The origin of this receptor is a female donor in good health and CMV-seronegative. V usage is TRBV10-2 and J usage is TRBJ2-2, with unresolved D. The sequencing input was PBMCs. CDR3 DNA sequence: TGCGCCGGCGGTCGCCCCGGGGAGCTGTTTTTT. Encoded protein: CAGGRPGELFF.